The 15 T cell receptor beta chains below come from one sample, sequenced in a study. A single record per CDR3 protein comes from TCRdb applying MiXCR to the 5' RACE reads. The sample lists over 50,000 distinct CDR3 sequences; approximately 25% were seen once. Sequences were obtained from tumor-infiltrating naive CD4+ T cells sorted from the breast tumor. Subset of the sample: naive CD4+ T cells, CD4+CD45RA+CD25-. The receptors here all came from a female donor with breast cancer.

This clonotype was observed a handful of times. The chain uses TRBV5-1 and TRBJ2-7; 16 nucleotides line up with TRBD2. V lost 2 bases to trimming and J lost 3 bases; unmatched junction nucleotides: 5. The CDR3 runs to 17 residues. Germline CDR1 and CDR2: SGHRS and YFSETQ. The DNA for the CDR3 is TGCGCCAGCAGCTTCGGGACTAGCGGGAGGGCCGGCTACGAGCAGTACTTC. Translation gives CASSFGTSGRAGYEQYF. Full variable domain (remainder filled in from reference TRBV5-1 and TRBJ2-7): KAGVTQTPRYLIKTRGQQVTLSCSPISGHRSVSWYQQTPGQGLQFLFEYFSETQRNKGNFPGRFSGRQFSNSRSEMNVSTLELGDSALYLCASSFGTSGRAGYEQYFGPGTRLTVT.

The chain joins TRBV5-1 to TRBJ2-5, with 9 bases lining up with TRBD2. CDR1 and CDR2 (germline): SGHRS, YFSETQ. V lost 3 bases and J lost 4; bases outside the gene matches: 10. The CDR3 sequence is 16 residues long. The CDR3 DNA reads TGCGCCAGCAGCTCGTCTAGCGGGGCGTCTGGAGAGACCCAGTACTTC. It yields the protein CASSSSSGASGETQYF.

There are a few counts of this clonotype. The rearrangement links TRBV5-5 to TRBJ1-4; D unresolved. CDR3 length: 13 residues. Germline loops: CDR1 SGHKS, CDR2 YYEKEE (reference sequence). The germline V and J ends were trimmed by 2 bases and 3 bases, with 5 bases remaining between them. The CDR3 region is CASSFAANEKLFF. DNA for the CDR3: TGTGCCAGCAGCTTCGCGGCTAATGAAAAACTGTTTTTT.

V gene TRBV6-2 or TRBV6-3 combines with J gene TRBJ2-7; D remains unclear. The V end was cut by 4 bases, the J end by 4 bases, with 11 bases between. The CDR3 length is 13 residues. Germline CDR1 is MNHEY and CDR2 is SVGEGT. The CDR3 sequence is CASSSTNTYEQYF. The CDR3 DNA follows: TGTGCCAGCAGTTCAACGAACACGTACGAGCAGTACTTC.

The V call is TRBV4-1, the J call TRBJ1-3; D is undetermined. The CDR3 has 16 residues. V was shortened by 3 bases and J by 4 bases, with 16 bases between the two germline ends. Germline V CDR1 and CDR2: MGHRA, YSYEKL. Written as DNA, the CDR3 is TGCGCCAGCAGCCACTTAGGGCGGGAGTGGGGAAACACCATATATTTT. This gives the protein CASSHLGREWGNTIYF.

This clonotype was counted between two and nine times. The genes are TRBV3-1 and TRBJ1-6; D ambiguous. The CDR3 is 18 residues long. The V end lost 0 bases, the J end lost 8 bases, and 20 bases lay between the germline ends. Germline values: CDR1 LGHDT, CDR2 YNNKEL (reference sequence). The CDR3 protein is CASSQDIGVRHPDSPLHF. In DNA, the CDR3 is TGTGCCAGCAGCCAAGATATCGGAGTTAGACACCCAGATTCACCCCTCCACTTT.

There are many counts of this clonotype. The J gene is TRBJ2-3, the V gene TRBV20-1; D is possibly TRBD1 (6 bases). In germline, CDR1 is DFQATT, CDR2 SNEGSKA (reference sequence). The V gene lost 0 bases and the J gene lost 5 bases, with 18 bases spanning the gap. The CDR3 is 16 amino acids. The CDR3 sequence is CSARDPTGLVIDTQYF. The DNA of the CDR3 is TGCAGTGCTAGAGATCCCACAGGGCTAGTAATAGATACGCAGTATTTT.

This chain joins TRBV4-1 and TRBJ2-7; no clear D gene. The germline gives CDR1 MGHRA, CDR2 YSYEKL. Trimming took 1 base from V and 5 from J, leaving 12 bases between them. CDR3 length: 14 residues. CDR3 sequence (DNA): TGCGCCAGCAGCCAAGCGGCCATCACGAACGAGCAGTACTTC. Translation: CASSQAAITNEQYF.

V and J are TRBV12-3 or TRBV12-4 and TRBJ2-5; TRBD2 matches 9 bases. The CDR3 is 14 amino acids. J lost 1 base, V lost 7 bases, and 4 bases had no gene match. This chain's CDR3 is CASTLAGSQETQYF. For the CDR3, the DNA is TGTGCCAGCACCCTAGCGGGATCCCAAGAGACCCAGTACTTC.

The V and J genes are TRBV4-1 and TRBJ2-3; D uncertain. Germline V CDR1 and CDR2: MGHRA, YSYEKL. The CDR3 is made up of 12 amino acids. Trimming removed 1 base from V and 5 bases from J, with 4 bases in between. The CDR3 coding sequence is TGCGCCAGCAGCCAAGTTTTAGATACGCAGTATTTT. This gives the protein CASSQVLDTQYF.

The chain joins TRBV7-2 to TRBJ2-5; D is possibly TRBD2 (6 bases). This CDR3 region has 15 residues. The V gene's germline CDR1 is SGHTA and CDR2 FQGNSA. The germline V and J ends were trimmed by 5 bases and 5 bases, with 18 bases remaining between them. CDR3 region: CASSAAGLGMETQYF. DNA for the CDR3: TGTGCCAGCAGCGCAGCGGGTCTTGGGATGGAGACCCAGTACTTC. The full variable domain, rest sourced from reference TRBV7-2 and TRBJ2-5, is GAGVSQSPSNKVTEKGKDVELRCDPISGHTALYWYRQSLGQGLEFLIYFQGNSAPDKSGLPSDRFSAERTGGSVSTLTIQRTQQEDSAVYLCASSAAGLGMETQYFGPGTRLLVL.

This clonotype turned up a few times. This chain joins TRBV7-2 and TRBJ2-3; D is uncertain. Germline CDR1 SGHTA, CDR2 FQGNSA. The V and J ends lost 2 bases and 4 bases respectively, with 7 bases between them. The CDR3 is 13 residues long. CDR3 sequence reads: CASSLNPADTQYF. The CDR3 nucleotides are TGTGCCAGCAGCTTAAATCCCGCAGATACGCAGTATTTT.

V and J are TRBV29-1 and TRBJ1-2; 7 positions agree with TRBD1. V lost 3 bases to trimming and J lost 4 bases; unmatched junction nucleotides: 17. The CDR3 is 17 amino acids. Germline lookup yields CDR1 SQVTM and CDR2 ANQGSEA. CDR3 sequence reads: CSVDGGEKGASGYGYTF. The CDR3 DNA reads as TGCAGCGTTGATGGCGGAGAGAAGGGGGCGAGTGGCTATGGCTACACCTTC.

The chain employs TRBV29-1 and TRBJ2-7; D is possibly TRBD1 or TRBD2 (6 bases each). V was pared by 0 bases and J by 4 bases, with 13 bases between. Per the germline V gene, CDR1 is SQVTM and CDR2 is ANQGSEA. This CDR3 is 14 amino acids long. CDR3 sequence: CSVEDPGAGYEQYF. CDR3 bases: TGCAGCGTTGAAGATCCGGGGGCAGGGTACGAGCAGTACTTC.

The gene calls are TRBV20-1 and TRBJ1-4; D is possibly TRBD1 (6 bases). This CDR3 spans 12 amino acids. In germline, CDR1 is DFQATT, CDR2 SNEGSKA (reference sequence). The CDR3: CNAPGEVEKLFF. The DNA of the CDR3 is TGCAATGCACCAGGGGAGGTTGAAAAACTGTTTTTT.